This TCR beta chain stems from a study of cytomegalovirus exposure and HLA in healthy donors. Study context: Membership in the Caucasian-associated ancestry cluster was found for about 80% of nearly 400 genotyped donors.

A remark on this clone: Its antigen is as yet unknown.

PCR used 60 Vbeta primers and 13 Jbeta primers. Measured with immunoSEQ multiplex PCR; TCRdb has only the in-frame clones, and not every one. This table holds 150,000 to 200,000 clones, 60% to 80% found once. This CDR3 spans 14 amino acids. V was shortened by 1 base and J by 7 bases, with 14 bases between the two germline ends. Germline CDR1 reads LNHDA; CDR2 reads SQIVND (reference sequence). Study-level findings and limits: Later analysis identified a missense DCLRE1C variant that was linked to TCR beta V- and J-gene trimming. Reports indicate that TCR beta sequences accurately predicted the HLA-A and HLA-B alleles of most subjects. Later work found that TCR association rates differed between HLA loci; DRB1 had the most and HLA-C the fewest.

This clonotype originated in a man between 35 and 55 years old in good health and CMV-seropositive. Material for sequencing was PBMCs. The chain combines TRBV19 with TRBJ2-7, with a possible D match to TRBD2 (5 bases). The CDR3 DNA sequence: TGTGCCAGTAGTATAGCGCGGGCCCTTGGGGAGCAGTACTTC. This gives the protein CASSIARALGEQYF.